This entry describes one TCR beta chain. The target antigen is unknown. The record originates from a study of identifying expanded T cells in peripheral blood. Deletions cut 5 bases from V and 2 bases from J, with 13 bases between. This CDR3 contains 14 residues. Germline CDR1 and CDR2: MNHNY and SVGAGI (reference sequence). Clones were sequenced by immunoSEQ multiplex PCR, and TCRdb holds only the in-frame ones, with some missing. The repertoire holds approximately 120,000 clones, with approximately 90% as singletons. Notes on the study in general: About 1.2 clones differed between technical replicates, versus roughly 17 and 20 over time.

Sequenced sample: blood. The chain is built from TRBV6-6 and TRBJ2-7; D might be TRBD1 (6 bases). This receptor was obtained from a person aged 18 to 75 in good health. Here the CDR3 DNA reads TGTGCCAGCAGTCGCCCCAGGGGTGCCTACGAGCAGTACTTC. This gives the protein CASSRPRGAYEQYF.